The 10 T cell receptor beta chains below all came from one sample that was sequenced in a study of OX40 agonist ivuxolimab in advanced cancers. Sequencing was performed with immunoSEQ multiplex PCR; in TCRdb, only in-frame clones are kept and a portion is missing. This table has about 54,000 clones, roughly 86% appearing once. The sequenced sample was CD4+ or CD8+ T cells sorted from blood, obtained in a trial of the OX40 agonist ivuxolimab. The receptors originated from an adult with an advanced solid tumor such as melanoma, head and neck, liver or kidney cancer.

This chain links TRBV7-2 with TRBJ2-3; 12 nucleotides agree with TRBD2. The CDR3 covers 16 residues. The germline V gene has CDR1 SGHTA and CDR2 FQGNSA. Losses at the gene ends were 4 bases for V and 2 bases for J; bases not matched to a gene: 4. The CDR3 spells CASSSRLAGATDTQYF. CDR3 in DNA: TGTGCCAGCAGCTCCAGACTAGCGGGAGCCACAGATACGCAGTATTTT.

The CDR3 DNA follows: TGTGCCAGCAGCCCGGGGGGCGTGGACACCGGGGAGCTGTTTTTT. Amino acid sequence: CASSPGGVDTGELFF. V is TRBV11-3 and J is TRBJ2-2, with D perhaps TRBD2 (7 bases). This CDR3 comprises 15 residues. The V end was cut by 5 bases, the J end by 3 bases, with 13 bases between. The V gene's germline CDR1 is SGHNT and CDR2 YENEEA.

This chain joins TRBV14 and TRBJ2-1; 8 bases are shared with TRBD2. The germline CDR1 and CDR2 sequences are SGHDN and FVKESK. J gave up 3 bases and V 1 base, and 5 bases lay outside the gene matches. The CDR3 has 16 residues. The CDR3: CASSQATSAYYNEQFF. In DNA, the CDR3 is TGTGCCAGCAGCCAAGCGACTAGCGCCTACTACAATGAGCAGTTCTTC. Looking up the rest from reference TRBV14 and TRBJ2-1 gives the full variable domain: EAGVTQFPSHSVIEKGQTVTLRCDPISGHDNLYWYRRVMGKEIKFLLHFVKESKQDESGMPNNRFLAERTGGTYSTLKVQPAELEDSGVYFCASSQATSAYYNEQFFGPGTRLTVL.

The chain carries TRBV7-9 and TRBJ2-7, with 7 bases fitting TRBD1. Germline CDR1 is SEHNR and CDR2 is FQNEAQ (reference sequence). The CDR3 extends over 14 amino acids. Trimming cost V 5 bases and J 2 bases; bases outside gene matches: 6. CDR3 coding DNA: TGTGCCAGCAGCCCCGGGACAGAGACCTACGAGCAGTACTTC. Amino acids: CASSPGTETYEQYF.

A word on this clone: A read error may account for a junction end that differs from germline. The V and J genes are TRBV7-9 and TRBJ2-1; 15 bases map to TRBD2. This CDR3 contains 13 residues. Germline V lookup: CDR1 SEHNR, CDR2 FQNEAQ (reference sequence). Here the CDR3 DNA reads TGTGCCAGCAGCCGTGAGGGACTAGCGGGAGGAGTCTTC. It codes for CASSREGLAGGVF.

This clone was detected once. The chain recombines TRBV27 with TRBJ2-3; 7 bases align to TRBD2. Trimming at V came to 4 bases and at J to 7 bases, leaving 11 bases not matched to a gene. The germline V gene encodes CDR1 MNHEY and CDR2 SMNVEV (reference sequence). This CDR3 is 15 amino acids long. Here the CDR3 reads CASSSRTREVNTQYF. The CDR3 DNA reads TGTGCCAGCAGTTCTCGGACTAGGGAAGTTAATACGCAGTATTTT.

As for this clone: This may be a read error: a much more frequent sequence differs by one nucleotide. The chain couples TRBV5-6 to TRBJ1-5; D is ambiguous. CDR3 length: 13 amino acids. The germline V gene encodes CDR1 SGHDT and CDR2 YYEEEE. Here the CDR3 DNA reads TGTGTCAGCAGCTTGGCGGTGGGGCAGCCCCAGCATTTT. This gives the protein CVSSLAVGQPQHF.

The V and J genes are TRBV5-1 and TRBJ2-7; D perhaps matches TRBD2 (6 bases). Trimming removed 0 bases from V and 2 bases from J, with 12 bases in between. The CDR3 totals 15 residues. Looked up from germline, CDR1 is SGHRS and CDR2 is YFSETQ. CDR3 region: CASSLVAGPTYEQYF. CDR3 nucleotides: TGCGCCAGCAGCTTGGTGGCGGGACCGACCTACGAGCAGTACTTC. Full variable domain (remainder filled in from reference TRBV5-1 and TRBJ2-7): KAGVTQTPRYLIKTRGQQVTLSCSPISGHRSVSWYQQTPGQGLQFLFEYFSETQRNKGNFPGRFSGRQFSNSRSEMNVSTLELGDSALYLCASSLVAGPTYEQYFGPGTRLTVT.

The J gene is TRBJ2-5, the V gene TRBV10-3; 7 bases match TRBD1. V dropped 11 bases and J dropped 3; count of bases not matched to a gene: 9. Germline V gene sequence: CDR1 ENHRY, CDR2 SYGVKD. CDR3 length: 13 residues. CDR3 DNA: TGTGCCTGCCGTGGGACAGTTGAAGAGACCCAGTACTTC. It encodes CACRGTVEETQYF.

The rearrangement joins TRBV5-5 to TRBJ2-3, with no clear D. Trimming pared 4 bases from V and 8 bases from J, leaving 14 bases between. This CDR3 spans 13 amino acids. Looked up from germline, CDR1 is SGHKS and CDR2 is YYEKEE (reference sequence). The CDR3: CASSLPAAGTQYF. The CDR3 DNA follows: TGTGCCAGCAGCCTTCCTGCTGCTGGTACGCAGTATTTT.